The TCR beta chain described here comes from a study of CD8+ T cells in alopecia areata. General study findings and limits: The treated group had a single nonresponder, limiting CD8+ expansion-response conclusions. Greater clonality was observed in lesional scalp samples, especially alopecia totalis/universalis, versus normal scalp.

This clone was observed a few times. Its matching antigen is unknown. Once RNA had been extracted, it was reverse transcribed into cDNA to act as the sequencing template. Sequencing was performed with immunoSEQ multiplex PCR; in TCRdb, only in-frame clones are kept and a portion is missing. The sample yields around 180,000 clones, roughly 70% seen once. Trimming pared 1 base from V and 0 bases from J, leaving 10 bases between. The CDR3 is 17 residues long. CDR1 and CDR2 (germline): SNHLY, FYNNEI. Indicated treatment: oral pan-JAK inhibitor, 5-10 mg twice daily. V usage is TRBV2 and J usage is TRBJ2-6, with D perhaps TRBD1 (5 bases). The material sequenced was CD4+ T cells sorted from blood, taken between weeks 49 and 50, from a patient treated with tofacitinib. This clonotype was obtained from a human donor with alopecia areata. The CDR3 protein is CASSEGRAPSGANVLTF. DNA of the CDR3: TGTGCCAGCAGTGAAGGCAGGGCCCCCTCTGGGGCCAACGTCCTGACTTTC.